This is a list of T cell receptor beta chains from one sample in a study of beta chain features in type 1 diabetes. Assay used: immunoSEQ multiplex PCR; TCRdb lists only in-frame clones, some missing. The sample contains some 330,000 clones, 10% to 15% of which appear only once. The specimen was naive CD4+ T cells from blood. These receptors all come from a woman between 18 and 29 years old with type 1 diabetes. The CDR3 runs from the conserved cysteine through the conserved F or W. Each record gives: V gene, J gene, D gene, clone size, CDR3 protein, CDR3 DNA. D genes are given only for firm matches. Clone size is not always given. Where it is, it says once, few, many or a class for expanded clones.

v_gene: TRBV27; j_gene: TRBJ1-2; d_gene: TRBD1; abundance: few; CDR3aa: CASRDRGGNYGYTF; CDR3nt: TGTGCCAGCAGAGACAGGGGGGGAAACTATGGCTACACCTTC
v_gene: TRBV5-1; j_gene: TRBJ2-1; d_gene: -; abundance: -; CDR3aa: CASSLVDGTYNEQFF; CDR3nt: TGCGCCAGCAGCTTGGTGGACGGGACCTACAATGAGCAGTTCTTC
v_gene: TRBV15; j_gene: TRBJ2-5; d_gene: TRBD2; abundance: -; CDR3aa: CATSILHGGETQYF; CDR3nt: TGTGCCACCAGCATATTACACGGGGGGGAGACCCAGTACTTC
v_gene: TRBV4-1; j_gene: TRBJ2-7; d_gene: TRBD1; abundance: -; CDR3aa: CASSQDRQGPREQYF; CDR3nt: TGCGCCAGCAGCCAAGATCGACAGGGACCCCGCGAGCAGTACTTC
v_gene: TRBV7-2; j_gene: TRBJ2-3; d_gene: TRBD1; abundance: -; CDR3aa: CASSARPGQGVDTQYF; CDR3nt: TGTGCCAGCAGCGCCCGACCGGGACAGGGAGTTGATACGCAGTATTTT
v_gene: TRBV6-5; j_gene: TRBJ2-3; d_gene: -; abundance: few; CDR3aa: CASSYGHSTQYF; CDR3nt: TGTGCCAGCAGTTACGGACACTCCACGCAGTATTTT
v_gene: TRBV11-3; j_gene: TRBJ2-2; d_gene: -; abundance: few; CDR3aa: CASRLSWQDITGELFF; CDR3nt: TGTGCCAGCAGGCTGTCGTGGCAGGATATCACCGGGGAGCTGTTTTTT
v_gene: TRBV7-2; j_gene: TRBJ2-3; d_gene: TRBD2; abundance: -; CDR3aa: CASSSGGTSTDTQYF; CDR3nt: TGTGCCAGCAGCTCCGGCGGGACTAGTACAGATACGCAGTATTTT
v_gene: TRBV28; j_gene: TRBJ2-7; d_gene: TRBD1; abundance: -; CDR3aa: CASSPGQTSYEQYF; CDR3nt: TGTGCCAGCAGCCCGGGACAGACCTCCTACGAGCAGTACTTC
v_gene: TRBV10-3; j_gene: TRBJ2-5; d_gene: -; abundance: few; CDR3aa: CAINFAPQETQYF; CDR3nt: TGTGCCATCAACTTCGCGCCGCAAGAGACCCAGTACTTC
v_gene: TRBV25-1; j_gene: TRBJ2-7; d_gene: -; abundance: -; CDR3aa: CASSDPLLEQYF; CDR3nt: TGTGCCAGCAGTGACCCCCTCCTCGAGCAGTACTTC
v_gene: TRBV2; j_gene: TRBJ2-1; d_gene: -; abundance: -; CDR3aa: CASSESRHNEQFF; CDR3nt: TGTGCCAGCAGTGAATCGAGGCACAATGAGCAGTTCTTC
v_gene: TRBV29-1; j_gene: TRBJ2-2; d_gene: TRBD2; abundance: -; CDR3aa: CSAISGGYSTGELFF; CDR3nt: TGCAGCGCTATTAGCGGGGGTTATTCCACCGGGGAGCTGTTTTTT
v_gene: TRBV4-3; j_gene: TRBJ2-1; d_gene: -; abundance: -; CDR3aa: CASSEGASYNEQFF; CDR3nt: TGCGCCAGCAGTGAGGGTGCCTCCTACAATGAGCAGTTCTTC
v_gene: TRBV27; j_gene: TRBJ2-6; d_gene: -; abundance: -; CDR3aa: CASSTTPGGANVLTF; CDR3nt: TGTGCCAGCAGTACCACACCCGGGGGGGCCAACGTCCTGACTTTC
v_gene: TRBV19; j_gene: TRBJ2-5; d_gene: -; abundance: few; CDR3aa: CASSLRTGNSETQYF; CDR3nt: TGTGCCAGTAGTCTGCGAACAGGGAACTCCGAGACCCAGTACTTC
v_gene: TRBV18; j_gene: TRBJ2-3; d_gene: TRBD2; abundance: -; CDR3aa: CASSWTSGSRPDTQYF; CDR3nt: TGTGCCAGCTCATGGACTAGCGGGAGCAGACCAGATACGCAGTATTTT
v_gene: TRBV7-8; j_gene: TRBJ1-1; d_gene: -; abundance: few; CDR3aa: CASRPAAGSTEAFF; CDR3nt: TGTGCCAGCAGACCAGCAGCCGGGAGCACTGAAGCTTTCTTT
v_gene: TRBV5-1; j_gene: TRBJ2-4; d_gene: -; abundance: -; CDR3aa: CASSLQDGNIQYF; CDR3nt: TGCGCCAGCAGTTTACAGGATGGGAACATTCAGTACTTC
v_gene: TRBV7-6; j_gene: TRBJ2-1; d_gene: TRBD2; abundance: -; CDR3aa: CASSTGTRVGNEQFF; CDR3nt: TGTGCCAGCAGCACCGGGACTAGGGTAGGCAATGAGCAGTTCTTC
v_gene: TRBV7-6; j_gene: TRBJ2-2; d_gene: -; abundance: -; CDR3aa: CASSPWGGDAGELFF; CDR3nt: TGTGCCAGCAGCCCATGGGGGGGCGACGCCGGGGAGCTGTTTTTT
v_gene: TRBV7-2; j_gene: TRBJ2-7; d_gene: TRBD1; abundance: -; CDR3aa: CASSPRYGTGTYEQYF; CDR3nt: TGTGCCAGCAGCCCCCGCTACGGGACAGGGACGTACGAGCAGTACTTC
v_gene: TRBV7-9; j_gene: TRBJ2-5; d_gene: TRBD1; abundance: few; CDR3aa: CASSSSGQAETQYF; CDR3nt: TGTGCCAGCAGCTCCTCCGGACAGGCGGAGACCCAGTACTTC
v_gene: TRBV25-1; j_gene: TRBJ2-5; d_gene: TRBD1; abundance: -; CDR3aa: CATSQGASETQYF; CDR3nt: TGTGCCACCTCACAGGGGGCTTCGGAGACCCAGTACTTC
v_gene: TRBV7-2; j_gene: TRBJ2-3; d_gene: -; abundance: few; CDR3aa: CASSLVTGTDTQYF; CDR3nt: TGTGCCAGCAGCTTAGTGACAGGCACAGATACGCAGTATTTT
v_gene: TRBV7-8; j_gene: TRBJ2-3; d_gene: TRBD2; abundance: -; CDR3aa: CASSSRLAGEVGTQYF; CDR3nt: TGTGCCAGCAGCTCACGGCTAGCGGGGGAAGTGGGTACGCAGTATTTT